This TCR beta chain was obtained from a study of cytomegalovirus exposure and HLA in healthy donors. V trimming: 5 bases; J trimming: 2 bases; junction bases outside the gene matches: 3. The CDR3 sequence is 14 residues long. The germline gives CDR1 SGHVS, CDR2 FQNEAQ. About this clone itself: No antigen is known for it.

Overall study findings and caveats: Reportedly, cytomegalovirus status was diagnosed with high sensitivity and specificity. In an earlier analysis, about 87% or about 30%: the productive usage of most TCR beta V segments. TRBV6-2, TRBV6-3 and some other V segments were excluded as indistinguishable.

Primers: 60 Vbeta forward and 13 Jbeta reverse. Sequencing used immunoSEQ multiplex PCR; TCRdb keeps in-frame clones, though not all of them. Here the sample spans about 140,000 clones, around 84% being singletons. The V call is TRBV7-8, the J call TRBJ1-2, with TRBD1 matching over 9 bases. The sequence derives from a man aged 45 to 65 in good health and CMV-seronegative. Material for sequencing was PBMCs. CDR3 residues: CASSRGTGNYGYTF. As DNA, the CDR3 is TGTGCCAGCAGCAGGGGGACAGGGAACTATGGCTACACCTTC.